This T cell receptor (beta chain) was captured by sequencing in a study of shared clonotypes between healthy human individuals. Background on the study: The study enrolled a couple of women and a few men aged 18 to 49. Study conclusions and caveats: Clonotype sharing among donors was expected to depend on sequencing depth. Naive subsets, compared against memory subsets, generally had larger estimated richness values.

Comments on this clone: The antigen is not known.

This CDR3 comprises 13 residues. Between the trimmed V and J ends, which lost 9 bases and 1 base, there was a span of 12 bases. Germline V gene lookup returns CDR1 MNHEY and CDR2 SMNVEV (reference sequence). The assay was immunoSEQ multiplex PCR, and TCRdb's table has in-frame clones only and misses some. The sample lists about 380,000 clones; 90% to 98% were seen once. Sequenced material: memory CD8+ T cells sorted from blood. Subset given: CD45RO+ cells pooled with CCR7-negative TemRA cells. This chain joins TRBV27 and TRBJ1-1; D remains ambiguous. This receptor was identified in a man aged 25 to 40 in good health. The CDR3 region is CASRPRPNTEAFF. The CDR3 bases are TGTGCCAGTAGGCCCAGGCCGAACACTGAAGCTTTCTTT.